This section outlines one T cell receptor (beta chain) sequence together with its context. Its target is unknown. This specimen comes from a study of blood T cells in healthy people across ages. The study, taken as a whole, reports: Whereas aged donors had fewer naive CD4+ cells, long-lived donors had more of them and higher diversity.

Through a sample-barcoded 5' primer and a J-beta primer mix, a second PCR was run for 7 to 11 cycles. All cDNA molecules were each tagged by a template-switch adaptor with 12 random nucleotides. MiXCR, run by TCRdb on the 5' RACE reads, gives a single entry per CDR3 protein. The profile shows about 800,000 distinct CDR3 sequences, 55% to 70% of them singletons. The specimen sequenced was blood. The receptor was isolated from a young man in good health.

The CDR3 reads CASSLVDNNEQFF. The DNA for the CDR3 is TGTGCCAGCAGCTTAGTAGATAACAATGAGCAGTTCTTC. The J gene is TRBJ2-1, the V gene TRBV7-2; D is unclear. V dropped 1 base and J dropped 5 bases, with 6 bases sitting between them. Germline loops: CDR1 SGHTA, CDR2 FQGNSA. The CDR3 sequence is 13 residues long.